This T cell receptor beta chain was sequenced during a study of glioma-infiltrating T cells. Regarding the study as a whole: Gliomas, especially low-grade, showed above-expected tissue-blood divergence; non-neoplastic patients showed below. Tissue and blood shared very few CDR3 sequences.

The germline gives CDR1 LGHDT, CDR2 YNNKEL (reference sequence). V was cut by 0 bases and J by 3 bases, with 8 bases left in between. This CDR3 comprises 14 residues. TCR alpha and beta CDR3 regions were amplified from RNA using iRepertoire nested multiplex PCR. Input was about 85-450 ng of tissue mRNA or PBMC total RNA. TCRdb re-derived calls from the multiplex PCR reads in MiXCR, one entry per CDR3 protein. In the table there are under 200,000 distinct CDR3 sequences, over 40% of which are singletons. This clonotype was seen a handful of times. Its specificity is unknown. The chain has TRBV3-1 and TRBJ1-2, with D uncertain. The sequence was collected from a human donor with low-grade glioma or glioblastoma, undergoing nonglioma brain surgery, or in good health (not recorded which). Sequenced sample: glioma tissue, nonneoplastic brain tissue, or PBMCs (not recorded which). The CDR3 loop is CASSQEHQDYGYTF. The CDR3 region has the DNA TGTGCCAGCAGCCAAGAGCACCAAGACTATGGCTACACCTTC.